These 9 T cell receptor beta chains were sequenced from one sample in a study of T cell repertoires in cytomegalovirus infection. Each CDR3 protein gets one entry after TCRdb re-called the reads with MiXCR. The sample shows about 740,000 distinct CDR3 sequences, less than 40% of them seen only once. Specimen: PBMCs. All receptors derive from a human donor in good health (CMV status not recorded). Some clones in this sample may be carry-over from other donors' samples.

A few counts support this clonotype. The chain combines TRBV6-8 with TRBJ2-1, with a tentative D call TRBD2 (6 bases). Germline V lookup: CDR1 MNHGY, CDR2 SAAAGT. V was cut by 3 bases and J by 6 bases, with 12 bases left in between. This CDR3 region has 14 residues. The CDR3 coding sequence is TGTGCCAGCAGTTATGCGGGACTCCTCAATGAGCAGTTCTTC. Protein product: CASSYAGLLNEQFF.

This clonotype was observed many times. The CDR3 DNA reads as TGTGCCAGCAGCTTAATCGGGGGCGACTATGGCTACACCTTC. Encoded protein: CASSLIGGDYGYTF. The chain combines TRBV7-2 with TRBJ1-2, with a tentative D call TRBD1 (6 bases). Trimming stripped 2 bases from V and 3 bases from J, with 10 bases between. Germline V gene sequence: CDR1 SGHTA, CDR2 FQGNSA. The CDR3 consists of 14 residues.

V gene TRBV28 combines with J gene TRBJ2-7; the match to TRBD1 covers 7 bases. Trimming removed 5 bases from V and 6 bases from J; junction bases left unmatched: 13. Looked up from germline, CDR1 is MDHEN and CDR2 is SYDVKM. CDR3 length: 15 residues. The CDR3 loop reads CASSPPKTGSLEQYF. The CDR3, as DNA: TGTGCCAGCAGTCCCCCTAAGACAGGGTCCCTCGAGCAGTACTTC. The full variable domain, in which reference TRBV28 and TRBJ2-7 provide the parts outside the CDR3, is DVKVTQSSRYLVKRTGEKVFLECVQDMDHENMFWYRQDPGLGLRLIYFSYDVKMKEKGDIPEGYSVSREKKERFSLILESASTNQTSMYLCASSPPKTGSLEQYFGPGTRLTVT.

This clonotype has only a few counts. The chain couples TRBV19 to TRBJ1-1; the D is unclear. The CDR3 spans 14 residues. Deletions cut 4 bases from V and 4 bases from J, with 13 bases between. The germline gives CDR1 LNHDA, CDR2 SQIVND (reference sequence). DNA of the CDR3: TGTGCCAGTAGTAGGTCCCTCCGAGGCACTGAAGCTTTCTTT. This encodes CASSRSLRGTEAFF.

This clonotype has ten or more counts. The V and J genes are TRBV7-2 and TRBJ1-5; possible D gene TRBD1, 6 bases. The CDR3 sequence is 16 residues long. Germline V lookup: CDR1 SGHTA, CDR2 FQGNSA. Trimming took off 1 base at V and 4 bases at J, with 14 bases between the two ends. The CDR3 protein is CASSLVAGGGNQPQHF. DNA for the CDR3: TGTGCCAGCAGCTTAGTTGCGGGGGGCGGGAATCAGCCCCAGCATTTT.

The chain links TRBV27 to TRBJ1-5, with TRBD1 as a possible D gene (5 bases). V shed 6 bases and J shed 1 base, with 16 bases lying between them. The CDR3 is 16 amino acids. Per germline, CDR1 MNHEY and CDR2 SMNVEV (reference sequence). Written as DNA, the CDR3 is TGTGCCAGCAGACCCGACCCAGGGAGGAGCAATCAGCCCCAGCATTTT. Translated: CASRPDPGRSNQPQHF.

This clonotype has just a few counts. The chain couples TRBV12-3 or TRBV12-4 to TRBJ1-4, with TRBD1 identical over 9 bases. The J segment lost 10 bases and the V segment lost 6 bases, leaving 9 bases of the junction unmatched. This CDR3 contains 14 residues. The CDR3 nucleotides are TGTGCCAGCAGCCGGGGACAGGGTGAGACAAAACTGTTTTTT. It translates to CASSRGQGETKLFF.

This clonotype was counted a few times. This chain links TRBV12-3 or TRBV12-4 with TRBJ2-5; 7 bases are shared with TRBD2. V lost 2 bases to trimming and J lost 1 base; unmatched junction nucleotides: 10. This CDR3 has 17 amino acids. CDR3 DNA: TGTGCCAGCAGTTTAAGAACCCCGGGGAGGGGCCAAGAGACCCAGTACTTC. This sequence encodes CASSLRTPGRGQETQYF.

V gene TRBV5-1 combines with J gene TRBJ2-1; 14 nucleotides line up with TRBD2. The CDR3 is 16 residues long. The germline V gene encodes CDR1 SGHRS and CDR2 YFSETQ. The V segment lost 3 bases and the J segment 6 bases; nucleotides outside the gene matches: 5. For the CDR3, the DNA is TGCGCCAGCAGCTCTGGACTAGCGGGAGGAAGCAATGAGCAGTTCTTC. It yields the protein CASSSGLAGGSNEQFF.